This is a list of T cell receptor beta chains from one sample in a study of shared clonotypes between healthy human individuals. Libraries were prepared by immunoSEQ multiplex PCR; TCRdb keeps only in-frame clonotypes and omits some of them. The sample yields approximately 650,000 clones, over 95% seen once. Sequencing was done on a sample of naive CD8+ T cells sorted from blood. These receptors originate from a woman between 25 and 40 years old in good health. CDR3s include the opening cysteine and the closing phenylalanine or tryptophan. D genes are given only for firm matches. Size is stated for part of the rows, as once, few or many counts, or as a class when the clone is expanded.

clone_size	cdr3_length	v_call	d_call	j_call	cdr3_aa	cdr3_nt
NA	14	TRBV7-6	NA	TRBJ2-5	CASSLAYIQETQYF	TGTGCCAGCAGCTTAGCTTATATACAAGAGACCCAGTACTTC
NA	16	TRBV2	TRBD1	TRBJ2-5	CASSERGPGYQETQYF	TGTGCCAGCAGTGAAAGGGGGCCCGGGTACCAAGAGACCCAGTACTTC
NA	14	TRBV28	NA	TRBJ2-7	CASTSPRNSYEQYF	TGTGCCAGCACCTCCCCGAGAAACTCCTACGAGCAGTACTTC
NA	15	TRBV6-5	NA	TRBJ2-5	CASSYSGPFQETQYF	TGTGCCAGCAGTTACTCGGGGCCATTCCAAGAGACCCAGTACTTC
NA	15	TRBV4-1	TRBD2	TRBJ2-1	CASSQPLAAPNEQFF	TGCGCCAGCAGCCAACCACTAGCGGCCCCCAATGAGCAGTTCTTC
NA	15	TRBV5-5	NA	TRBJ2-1	CASSLSRSSYNEQFF	TGTGCCAGCAGCTTGAGCCGGAGCTCCTACAATGAGCAGTTCTTC
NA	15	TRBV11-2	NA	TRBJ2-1	CASSPGSTGWNEQFF	TGTGCCAGCAGTCCAGGGTCGACGGGTTGGAATGAGCAGTTCTTC
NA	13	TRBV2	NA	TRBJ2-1	CASDLTSYNEQFF	TGTGCCAGCGACCTGACTAGCTACAATGAGCAGTTCTTC
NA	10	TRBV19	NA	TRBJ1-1	CASQNEEAFF	TGTGCCAGCCAAAACGAGGAAGCTTTCTTT
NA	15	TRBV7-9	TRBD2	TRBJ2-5	CASSLVGTSGETQYF	TGTGCCAGCAGCTTAGTGGGGACTAGCGGAGAGACCCAGTACTTC
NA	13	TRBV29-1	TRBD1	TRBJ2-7	CSAKTGDSYEQYF	TGCAGCGCTAAGACAGGGGACTCCTACGAGCAGTACTTC
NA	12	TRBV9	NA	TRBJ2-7	CASSVVGPEQYF	TGTGCCAGCAGCGTAGTCGGGCCCGAGCAGTACTTC
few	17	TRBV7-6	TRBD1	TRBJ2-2	CASSGPTGQDNTGELFF	TGTGCCAGCAGCGGCCCCACGGGACAGGACAACACCGGGGAGCTGTTTTTT
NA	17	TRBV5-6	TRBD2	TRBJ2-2	CASSFGLAGVFAGELFF	TGTGCCAGCAGCTTTGGACTAGCGGGAGTCTTCGCCGGGGAGCTGTTTTTT
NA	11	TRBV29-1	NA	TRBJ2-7	CSVVGGYEQYF	TGCAGCGTTGTTGGGGGGTACGAGCAGTACTTC
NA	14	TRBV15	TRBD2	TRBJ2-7	CATSRVLAGGEQYF	TGTGCCACCAGCAGAGTACTAGCGGGAGGCGAGCAGTACTTC
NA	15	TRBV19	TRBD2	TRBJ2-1	CASSIILAGVGEQFF	TGTGCCAGTAGTATTATTCTAGCGGGAGTAGGTGAGCAGTTCTTC